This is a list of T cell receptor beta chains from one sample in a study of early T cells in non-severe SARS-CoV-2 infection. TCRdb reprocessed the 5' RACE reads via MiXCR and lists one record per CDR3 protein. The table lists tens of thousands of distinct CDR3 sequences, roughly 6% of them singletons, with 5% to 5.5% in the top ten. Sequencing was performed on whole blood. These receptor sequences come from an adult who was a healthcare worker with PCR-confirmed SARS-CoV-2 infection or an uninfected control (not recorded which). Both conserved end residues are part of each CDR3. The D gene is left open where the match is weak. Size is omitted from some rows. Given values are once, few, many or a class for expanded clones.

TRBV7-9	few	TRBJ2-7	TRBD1	TGTGCCAGCAGTAAATTGGGACAGGATTCGGACGAGCAGTACTTC	CASSKLGQDSDEQYF
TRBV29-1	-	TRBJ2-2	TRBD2	TGCAGCGTAACTAGCGGCCCGAACACCGGGGAGCTGTTTTTT	CSVTSGPNTGELFF
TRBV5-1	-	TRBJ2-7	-	TGCGCCAGCAGCTTCGGGACTTTCTACGAGCAGTACTTC	CASSFGTFYEQYF
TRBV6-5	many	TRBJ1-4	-	TGTGCCAGCAGCGACGGGACGCCGGCTAATGAAAAACTGTTTTTT	CASSDGTPANEKLFF
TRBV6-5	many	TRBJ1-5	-	TGTGCCAGCAGTTCTAAACCCTTCGAGGTCCATAGCAATCAGCCCCAGCATTTT	CASSSKPFEVHSNQPQHF
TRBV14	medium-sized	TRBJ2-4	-	TGTGCCAGCAGCCAGGATCTAGCCAAAAACATTCAGTACTTC	CASSQDLAKNIQYF
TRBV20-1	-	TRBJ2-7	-	TGCAGTGCTAGAGATGAGAAGGAAAACTGGAGCTACGAGCAGTACTTC	CSARDEKENWSYEQYF
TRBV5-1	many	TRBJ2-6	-	TGCGCCAGCAGTTTCAGGAGATCTGGGGCCAACGTCCTGACTTTC	CASSFRRSGANVLTF
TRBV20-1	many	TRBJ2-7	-	TGCAGTGCTACACAGGGCATCTACGAGCAGTACTTC	CSATQGIYEQYF
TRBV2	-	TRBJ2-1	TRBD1	TGTGCCAGCAGCCTGGGGACAGGCAGCTCCTACAATGAGCAGTTCTTC	CASSLGTGSSYNEQFF
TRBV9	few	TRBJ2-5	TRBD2	TGTGCCAGCAGCGTAGGAGCGGGAGGACGAGAGACCCAGTACTTC	CASSVGAGGRETQYF
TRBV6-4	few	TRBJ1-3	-	TGTGCCAGCAGTGACTCGGAGGTTGGATCTGGAAACACCATATATTTT	CASSDSEVGSGNTIYF
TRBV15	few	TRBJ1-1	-	TGTGCCACCAGCAGAGTGGCGGCAGGGGTTATTAAAGCTTTCTTT	CATSRVAAGVIKAFF
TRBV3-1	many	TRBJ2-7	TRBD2	TGTGCCAGCAGCCCAACTAGCGCCTCCTACGAGCAGTACTTC	CASSPTSASYEQYF
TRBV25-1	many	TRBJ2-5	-	TGTGCCAGCAGTGAATATGGGAGGGAGACCCAGTACTTC	CASSEYGRETQYF
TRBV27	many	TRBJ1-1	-	TGTGCCAGCAGAATACAGACAGCCAAGAACACTGAAGCTTTCTTT	CASRIQTAKNTEAFF
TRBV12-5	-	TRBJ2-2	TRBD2	TGTGCTAGTGGTTTGATTCCGACAGCGATACCACTAGCGGGAGCGAGAACCGGGGAGCTGTTTTTT	CASGLIPTAIPLAGARTGELFF
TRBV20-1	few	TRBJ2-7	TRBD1	TGCAGTGCTAGGAGTGGGGACAGGGTAAACGAGCAGTACTTC	CSARSGDRVNEQYF
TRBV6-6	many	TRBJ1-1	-	TGTGCCAGCAGCCCAGTGAACACTGAAGCTTTCTTT	CASSPVNTEAFF
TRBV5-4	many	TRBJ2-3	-	TGTGCCAGCAGCCTCGGTAGGGGCAGAAGCACAGATACGCAGTATTTT	CASSLGRGRSTDTQYF
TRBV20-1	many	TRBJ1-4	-	TGCAGTGCTAGGACAGGTCTAAGGGAAAAACTGTTTTTT	CSARTGLREKLFF
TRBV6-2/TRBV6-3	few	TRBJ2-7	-	TGTGCCAGCAGTTACAGGAGGGGTCAGGCTGCCTACGAGCAGTACTTC	CASSYRRGQAAYEQYF
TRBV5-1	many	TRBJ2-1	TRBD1	TGCGCCAGCAGCCCACAGGGGGATGCCTACAATGAGCAGTTCTTC	CASSPQGDAYNEQFF
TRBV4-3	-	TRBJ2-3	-	TGCGCCAGCAGCCAATTGCTGGGCGCAGATACGCAGTATTTT	CASSQLLGADTQYF
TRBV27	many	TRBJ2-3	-	TGTGCCAGCAGTTTGTGGGGGTTGACTGCGGGGCCGCGTGCAGATACGCAGTATTTT	CASSLWGLTAGPRADTQYF
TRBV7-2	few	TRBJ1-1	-	TGTGCCAGCAGCTTACTTGTTCCAGCAGACGCTTTCTTT	CASSLLVPADAFF
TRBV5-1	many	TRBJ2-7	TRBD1	TGCGCCAGCAGCTTGGAGGGGACAGTCTCCTACGAGCAGTACTTC	CASSLEGTVSYEQYF
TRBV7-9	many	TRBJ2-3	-	TGTGCCAGCAGCCCCGGGGGGCTCAGCACAGATACGCAGTATTTT	CASSPGGLSTDTQYF
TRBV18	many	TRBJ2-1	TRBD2	TGTGCCAGCTCACCACCCGGAAGCCTAGCGGGAGGAGAAAATGAGCAGTTCTTC	CASSPPGSLAGGENEQFF
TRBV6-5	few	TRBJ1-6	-	TGTGCCAGCAGTCTATCAGGCTCCTATAATTCACCCCTCCACTTT	CASSLSGSYNSPLHF
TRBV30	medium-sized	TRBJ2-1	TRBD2	TGTGCCTGGACTCTCGCGGGAGATCTCTACAATGAGCAGTTCTTC	CAWTLAGDLYNEQFF
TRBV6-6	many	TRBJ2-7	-	TGTGCCAGCAGTCACTCAGGACATCTGTTCTACGAGCAGTACTTC	CASSHSGHLFYEQYF
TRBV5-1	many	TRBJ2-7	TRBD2	TGCGCCAGCAGCATCCGGACTAGCGGGAGCGAGCAGTACTTC	CASSIRTSGSEQYF
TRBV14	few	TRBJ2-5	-	TGTGCCAGCAGCCCCTATTCAGAGACCCAGTACTTC	CASSPYSETQYF
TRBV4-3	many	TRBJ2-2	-	TGCGCCAGCAGCCAAGGTCATACCGGGGAGCTGTTTTTT	CASSQGHTGELFF
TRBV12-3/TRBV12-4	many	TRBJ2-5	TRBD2	TGTGCCAGCAGTTTAGGGGGCGGGGGAGTGGCGGAGACCCAGTACTTC	CASSLGGGGVAETQYF
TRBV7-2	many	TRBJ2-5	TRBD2	TGTGCCAGCAGCTTAAAACCGGGACTAGCGGGAGGGCCGAGGGAGACCCAGTACTTC	CASSLKPGLAGGPRETQYF
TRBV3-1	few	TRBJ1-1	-	TGTGCCAGCAAGCGACAGGTGGGCACTGAAGCTTTCTTT	CASKRQVGTEAFF
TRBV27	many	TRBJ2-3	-	TGTGCCAGCAGTATCTCCGGGGATACGCAGTATTTT	CASSISGDTQYF
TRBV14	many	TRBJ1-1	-	TGTGCCAGCAGCCAAGTAGTTGGGCCTGGTGAAGCTTTCTTT	CASSQVVGPGEAFF
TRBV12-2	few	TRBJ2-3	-	TGTGCAAGTCGCTTTGGTAGCTTTCGGGGGAAGGGGGGCACAGATACGCAGTATTTT	CASRFGSFRGKGGTDTQYF
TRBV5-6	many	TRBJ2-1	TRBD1	TGTGCCAGCAGCTTGGTCGACAGGGCGAATGAGCAGTTCTTC	CASSLVDRANEQFF
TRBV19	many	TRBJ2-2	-	TGTGCCAGTAGGGGACACTCCGGAGGGACCGGGGAGCTGTTTTTT	CASRGHSGGTGELFF
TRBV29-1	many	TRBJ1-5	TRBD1	TGCAGCGTTGTAGGGACAGGGACTTTCGAGCCCCAGCATTTT	CSVVGTGTFEPQHF
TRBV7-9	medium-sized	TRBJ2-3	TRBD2	TGTGCCAGCAGCCCGTTGGCGGGAGAGGACACAGATACGCAGTATTTT	CASSPLAGEDTDTQYF
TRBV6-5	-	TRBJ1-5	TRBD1	TGTGCCAGCAGCCCCGCACAGGGGGAACAGCCCCAGCATTTT	CASSPAQGEQPQHF
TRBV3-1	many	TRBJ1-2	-	TGTGCCAGCAGCCAAGTAAGGCCAGGAAGCCGGGGCTACACCTTC	CASSQVRPGSRGYTF
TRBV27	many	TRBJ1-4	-	TGTGCCAGCAGCCTCAGGGGATGGGAAAAACTGTTTTTT	CASSLRGWEKLFF
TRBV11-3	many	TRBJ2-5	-	TGTGCCAGCAGCTTATCCCCTGTACAAGAGACCCAGTACTTC	CASSLSPVQETQYF
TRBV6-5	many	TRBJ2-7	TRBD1	TGTGCCAGCATTGGTCGGACAGGGGTTTCCTACGAGCAGTACTTC	CASIGRTGVSYEQYF
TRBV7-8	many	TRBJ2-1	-	TGTGCCAGCAGCGTTACTCCGCGACAGAGCTCCTACAATGAGCAGTTCTTC	CASSVTPRQSSYNEQFF
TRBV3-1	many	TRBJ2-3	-	TGTGCCAGCAGCCAAGCGTTGGGAGATACGCAGTATTTT	CASSQALGDTQYF
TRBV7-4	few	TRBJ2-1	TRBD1	TGTGCCAGCAGCACGGGACAGGGGCCAAACCTTAGCTCCTACAATGAGCAGTTCTTC	CASSTGQGPNLSSYNEQFF
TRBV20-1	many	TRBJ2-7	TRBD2	TGCAGTGCTAGAGATTACTTAGGACTAGCGGGAGGGCCCAACTACGAGCAGTACTTC	CSARDYLGLAGGPNYEQYF
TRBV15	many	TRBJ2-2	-	TGTGCCACCAGCCCAGAGGCCGGGGAGCTGTTTTTT	CATSPEAGELFF
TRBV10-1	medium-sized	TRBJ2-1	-	TGCGCCAGCAGCGTTGGTGGGAATCCTAGCAATGAGCAGTTCTTC	CASSVGGNPSNEQFF
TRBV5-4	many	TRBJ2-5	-	TGTGCCAGCAGATTACAGGGCCCATCAGAGACCCAGTACTTC	CASRLQGPSETQYF